These 24 T cell receptor beta chains originate from one sample sequenced in a study of CD8 T cells in ankylosing spondylitis. TCRdb recomputed calls from the 5' RACE reads with MiXCR, one row per CDR3 protein. The table includes about 140,000 distinct CDR3 sequences, approximately 7.4% detected once. Material: blood, either unsorted or a sorted T cell fraction (not recorded which). These receptors were obtained from a female donor with ankylosing spondylitis or in good health (not recorded which).

The sample holds many counts of this clonotype. The gene calls are TRBV10-3 and TRBJ2-5; D is uncertain. The CDR3 has 14 amino acids. CDR1 is ENHRY, CDR2 SYGVKD, per germline. The V gene lost 2 bases and the J gene lost 1 base, with 8 bases spanning the gap. This CDR3 reads CAISEQDGQETQYF. The CDR3 bases are TGTGCCATCAGTGAGCAGGACGGCCAAGAGACCCAGTACTTC.

The table lists this clonotype with many counts. The chain carries TRBV3-1 and TRBJ1-1, with D possibly being TRBD1 (6 bases). Deletions cut 3 bases from V and 0 bases from J, with 11 bases between. Per germline, CDR1 LGHDT and CDR2 YNNKEL (reference sequence). The CDR3 spans 15 residues. The CDR3 region has the DNA TGTGCCAGCAGCCATCCGGGGGCGATGAACACTGAAGCTTTCTTT. It specifies CASSHPGAMNTEAFF. Variable domain in full (rest from reference TRBV3-1 and TRBJ1-1): DTAVSQTPKYLVTQMGNDKSIKCEQNLGHDTMYWYKQDSKKFLKIMFSYNNKELIINETVPNRFSPKSPDKAHLNLHINSLELGDSAVYFCASSHPGAMNTEAFFGQGTRLTVV.

In its sample, this clonotype was seen many times. The genes are TRBV6-1 and TRBJ1-2, with 7 positions matching TRBD1. The CDR3 is made up of 14 amino acids. Germline V gives CDR1 MNHNS, CDR2 SASEGT. V was clipped by 6 bases and J by 7 bases; unmatched bases: 11. CDR3 DNA: TGTGCCAGCAGCCTGGGACAGCCCTGGGGTGGCTACACCTTC. Protein sequence: CASSLGQPWGGYTF.

This clonotype was detected ten times or more. The chain employs TRBV12-3 or TRBV12-4 and TRBJ1-2, with D hard to call. The V and J ends lost 6 bases and 4 bases respectively, with 12 bases between them. The CDR3 is made up of 13 amino acids. The CDR3 DNA follows: TGTGCCAGCAGCAACGGGGAGCCCTATGGCTACACCTTC. Its translation: CASSNGEPYGYTF.

This clonotype has at least ten counts. The rearrangement uses TRBV9 and TRBJ1-5; 9 bases line up with TRBD1. Trimming cost V 2 bases and J 15 bases; bases outside gene matches: 9. Germline CDR1 SGDLS, CDR2 YYNGEE. This CDR3 is built from 13 residues. The CDR3 protein is CASSVGTGRIGHF. The CDR3 bases are TGTGCCAGCAGCGTCGGGACAGGGAGAATAGGGCATTTT.

This clonotype was observed at least ten times. This chain connects TRBV7-9 to TRBJ1-1; maybe TRBD1 (5 bases). In germline, CDR1 is SEHNR, CDR2 FQNEAQ (reference sequence). V gave up 5 bases and J gave up 4 bases, with 14 bases separating them. The CDR3 totals 14 residues. CDR3 coding DNA: TGTGCCAGCAGCCCCCGGGGGGGTGCCACTGAAGCTTTCTTT. Translated: CASSPRGGATEAFF.

This clonotype was seen ten or more times. CDR3 coding DNA: TGCAGCGTTCGGGAGAACACTGAAGCTTTCTTT. Protein product: CSVRENTEAFF. This chain links TRBV29-1 with TRBJ1-1; D ambiguous. Germline V CDR1 and CDR2: SQVTM, ANQGSEA. The CDR3 has 11 amino acids. Between the trimmed V and J ends, which lost 5 bases and 1 base, there was a span of 5 bases.

At least ten counts were recorded for this clonotype. The chain recombines TRBV15 with TRBJ2-3, with 9 bases matching TRBD2. The CDR3 length is 17 residues. V was pared by 1 base and J by 7 bases, with 12 bases of the junction left unmatched. Germline CDR1 reads LNHNV; CDR2 reads YYDKDF (reference sequence). The CDR3 coding sequence is TGTGCCACCAGCAGAGGGCCGGGGGGACTAGCATCGAATACGCAGTATTTT. Translated, it gives CATSRGPGGLASNTQYF.

This clonotype has a count of ten or more. This rearrangement joins TRBV4-2 to TRBJ2-1, with 13 bases identical to TRBD2. J was trimmed by 7 bases and V by 3 bases; bases with no gene match: 3. CDR1 LGHNA and CDR2 YNFKEQ come from the germline V gene. This CDR3 is 15 amino acids long. CDR3 amino acids: CASSQTSGGLNEQFF. DNA for the CDR3: TGTGCCAGCAGCCAGACTAGCGGGGGGTTGAATGAGCAGTTCTTC.

This clonotype has at least ten counts. This sequence joins TRBV24-1 and TRBJ2-3, with TRBD2 matching over 11 bases. Germline V lookup: CDR1 KGHDR, CDR2 SFDVKD. This CDR3 is built from 17 residues. V shed 3 bases and J 1 base; nucleotides not matched to a gene: 5. The CDR3 DNA follows: TGTGCCACCAGTGATGCTCTAGCGGGGGGACGCACAGATACGCAGTATTTT. Its protein product is CATSDALAGGRTDTQYF.

There are a few counts of this clonotype. J is TRBJ2-5 and V is TRBV5-6; no reliable D call. V dropped 4 bases and J dropped 6 bases, with 13 bases sitting between them. Per germline, CDR1 SGHDT and CDR2 YYEEEE. The CDR3 runs to 13 residues. CDR3 residues: CASSPGQAKTQYF. CDR3 nucleotides: TGTGCCAGCAGCCCCGGGCAGGCCAAGACCCAGTACTTC.

This clonotype occurred many times. The junction differs from germline at one of its ends, possibly a read error. The CDR3 spells CASSAAVANIEAFF. CDR3 bases: TGCGCCAGCAGCGCGGCCGTAGCGAACATTGAAGCTTTCTTT. The chain joins TRBV5-1 to TRBJ1-1; unclear D gene. The CDR3 contains 14 residues. Germline V gene data show CDR1 as SGHRS and CDR2 as YFSETQ.

This clonotype was seen ten or more times. The chain employs TRBV6-2 or TRBV6-3 and TRBJ1-1; TRBD1 matches 7 bases. Per germline, CDR1 MNHEY and CDR2 SVGEGT. The CDR3 spans 16 residues. Trimming at V came to 3 bases and at J to 0 bases, leaving 7 bases not matched to a gene. CDR3: CASSYSLGGLNTEAFF. The CDR3 DNA is TGTGCCAGCAGTTATTCTCTAGGGGGCCTGAACACTGAAGCTTTCTTT.

In its sample, this clonotype was seen many times. This sequence joins TRBV7-8 and TRBJ1-2; possible D gene TRBD1, 5 bases. In germline, CDR1 is SGHVS, CDR2 FQNEAQ. The CDR3 extends over 13 amino acids. Trimming pared 3 bases from V and 6 bases from J, leaving 11 bases between. In DNA form, the CDR3 reads TGTGCCAGCAGCTTGTGGGGGGGGGATGGCTACACCTTC. Translating it yields CASSLWGGDGYTF. Full variable domain (remainder filled in from reference TRBV7-8 and TRBJ1-2): GAGVSQSPRYKVAKRGQDVALRCDPISGHVSLFWYQQALGQGPEFLTYFQNEAQLDKSGLPSDRFFAERPEGSVSTLKIQRTQQEDSAVYLCASSLWGGDGYTFGSGTRLTVV.

The count of this clonotype is one. This chain links TRBV7-2 with TRBJ1-1; possibly TRBD1 for D (5 bases). The germline V gene has CDR1 SGHTA and CDR2 FQGNSA. V shed 1 base and J shed 8 bases, with 14 bases lying between them. The CDR3 runs 14 residues. Written as DNA, the CDR3 is TGTGCCAGCAGCTTAGATGCAGGGCGAAAGGAAGCTTTCTTT. Its protein is CASSLDAGRKEAFF.

In this sample, this clonotype turned up many times. The CDR3 sequence: CASSFDLRQGGGELFF. The DNA for the CDR3 is TGCGCCAGCAGCTTCGACCTTCGACAGGGAGGCGGGGAGCTGTTTTTT. J is TRBJ2-2 and V is TRBV5-1; D is possibly TRBD1 (7 bases). V dropped 2 bases and J dropped 7 bases, with 18 bases sitting between them. CDR3 size: 16 residues. The germline V gene has CDR1 SGHRS and CDR2 YFSETQ.

This clonotype was counted a few times. The rearrangement uses TRBV20-1 and TRBJ2-3; TRBD2 agrees at 12 bases. V shed 0 bases, J shed 5 bases, and the junction held 9 bases outside the gene matches. CDR3 length: 17 amino acids. The germline CDR1 and CDR2 sequences are DFQATT and SNEGSKA (reference sequence). Here the CDR3 DNA reads TGCAGTGCTAGAGATGAGGGGCTAGCGGGGGGGATAGATACGCAGTATTTT. It encodes CSARDEGLAGGIDTQYF.

At least ten counts were recorded for this clonotype. The rearrangement links TRBV20-1 to TRBJ1-4; D might be TRBD1 (5 bases). Trimming shortened V by 6 bases and J by 0 bases, and 14 bases separated the two germline ends. The CDR3 is 15 amino acids. Germline lookup yields CDR1 DFQATT and CDR2 SNEGSKA (reference sequence). CDR3 sequence: CSAPPGGSTNEKLFF. In nucleotides, the CDR3 is TGCAGTGCCCCGCCGGGGGGGTCAACTAATGAAAAACTGTTTTTT.

This clonotype appeared many times. The chain employs TRBV5-1 and TRBJ1-5; no clear D. Trimming cost V 0 bases and J 6 bases, with 7 bases left between them. The CDR3 totals 13 residues. CDR1 is SGHRS and CDR2 is YFSETQ in the germline V gene. CDR3 nucleotides: TGCGCCAGCAGCTTGGCTGGTCTTCAGCCCCAGCATTTT. Its protein product is CASSLAGLQPQHF.

This clonotype came up many times. DNA for the CDR3: TGCAGCGTTCAACAGGGAGCTCTGAACACTGAAGCTTTCTTT. It encodes CSVQQGALNTEAFF. The chain combines TRBV29-1 with TRBJ1-1; TRBD1 might be the D (6 bases). Trimming took off 5 bases at V and 0 bases at J, with 13 bases between the two ends. The CDR3 sequence is 14 residues long. The V gene's germline CDR1 is SQVTM and CDR2 ANQGSEA.

This clonotype was seen at least ten times. The chain has TRBV24-1 and TRBJ1-2, with D unclear. Trimming stripped 4 bases from V and 7 bases from J, with 21 bases between. Germline lookup yields CDR1 KGHDR and CDR2 SFDVKD. The CDR3 has 16 amino acids. CDR3 loop: CATSDGPQHRAGGYTF. DNA for the CDR3: TGTGCCACCAGTGACGGACCACAGCATCGGGCTGGTGGCTACACCTTC.

The table lists this clonotype with many counts. CDR3 in DNA: TGCGCCAGCAGAGGAGCGTCTGCGTCTCAAAACTATGGCTACACCTTC. Its protein product is CASRGASASQNYGYTF. This rearrangement joins TRBV5-1 to TRBJ1-2; D is unresolved. CDR1 is SGHRS and CDR2 is YFSETQ in the germline V gene. CDR3 size: 16 residues. V lost 5 bases to trimming and J lost 2 bases, with 19 bases between them.

This clonotype was seen at least ten times. The chain combines TRBV9 with TRBJ2-2; TRBD2 aligns across 8 bases. The CDR3 covers 16 residues. With 0 bases clipped from V and 5 bases from J, the junction kept 6 bases outside the gene matches. Germline V gene sequence: CDR1 SGDLS, CDR2 YYNGEE. The CDR3 region is CASSVVAGGKTGELFF. The CDR3 region has the DNA TGTGCCAGCAGCGTAGTGGCGGGGGGAAAGACCGGGGAGCTGTTTTTT. The whole variable domain, remainder taken from reference TRBV9 and TRBJ2-2, is DSGVTQTPKHLITATGQRVTLRCSPRSGDLSVYWYQQSLDQGLQFLIQYYNGEERAKGNILERFSAQQFPDLHSELNLSSLELGDSALYFCASSVVAGGKTGELFFGEGSRLTVL.

In its sample, this clonotype was seen a few times. This rearrangement joins TRBV30 to TRBJ2-7; 7 bases map to TRBD1. V gave up 8 bases and J gave up 5 bases; unmatched junction bases: 12. The CDR3 sequence is 13 residues long. CDR1 is GTSNPN and CDR2 is SVGIG in the germline V gene (reference sequence). In DNA, the CDR3 is TGTGCCGTCCAGACAGGGTACCCGGACGAGCAGTACTTC. Amino acid sequence: CAVQTGYPDEQYF.